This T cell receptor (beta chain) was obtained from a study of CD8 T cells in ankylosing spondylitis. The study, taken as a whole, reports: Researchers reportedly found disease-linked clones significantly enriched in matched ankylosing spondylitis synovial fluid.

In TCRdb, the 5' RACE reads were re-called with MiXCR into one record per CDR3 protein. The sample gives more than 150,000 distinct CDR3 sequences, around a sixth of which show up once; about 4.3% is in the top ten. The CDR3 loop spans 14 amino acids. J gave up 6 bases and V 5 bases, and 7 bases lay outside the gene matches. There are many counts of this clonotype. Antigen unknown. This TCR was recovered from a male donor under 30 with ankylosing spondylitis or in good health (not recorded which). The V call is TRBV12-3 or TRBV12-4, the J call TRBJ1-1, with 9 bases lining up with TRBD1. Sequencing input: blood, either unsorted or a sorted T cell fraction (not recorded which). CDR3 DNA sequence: TGTGCCAGCAGTAGAGGACAGGGGAGGCCTGAAGCTTTCTTT. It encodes CASSRGQGRPEAFF.